A selection of T cell receptor beta chains follows, all from one sample in a study of blood T cells in healthy people across ages. MiXCR, run by TCRdb on the 5' RACE reads, gives a single entry per CDR3 protein. The sample consists of about 640,000 distinct CDR3 sequences, approximately 50% of them appearing once. Sequenced sample: blood. The receptors stem from a man aged 55 to 70 in good health. Each CDR3 is given without its conserved first and last residue. The order of the fields is J gene, V gene, clone size, CDR3 protein. Clone size is stated in some rows and not others, as once, few, many or a class when expanded.

J: TRBJ2-1
V: TRBV4-2
size: few
CDR3: ASSQERLAGGNEQF

J: TRBJ1-4
V: TRBV29-1
size: few
CDR3: SVEENGPVLF

J: TRBJ2-6
V: TRBV7-8
size: -
CDR3: ASSTTGHFAGANVLT

J: TRBJ2-5
V: TRBV7-2
size: many
CDR3: ASSPHQGAQETQY

J: TRBJ1-1
V: TRBV21-1
size: once
CDR3: ALPLGTEAF

J: TRBJ2-1
V: TRBV5-1
size: once
CDR3: ASSLDGGIEQF

J: TRBJ2-3
V: TRBV20-1
size: -
CDR3: SARVSGTDTQC

J: -
V: TRBV5-1
size: -
CDR3: ASSFPGATGEQY

J: TRBJ1-1
V: TRBV20-1
size: -
CDR3: SARQVLNTEAF

J: TRBJ1-1
V: TRBV20-1
size: few
CDR3: SASDSFWNTEAF

J: TRBJ2-5
V: TRBV28
size: -
CDR3: ASSQLTAYQETQY

J: TRBJ1-2
V: TRBV27
size: -
CDR3: ASSRTGHGYT

J: TRBJ1-2
V: TRBV20-1
size: -
CDR3: SARDFTGLGGGYT

J: -
V: TRBV15
size: -
CDR3: ATGGRWGTQY